Each of the 3 T cell receptor beta chains below was sequenced from the same sample in a study of chronic HIV infection and antiretroviral therapy. TCRdb re-analysed the 5' RACE reads in MiXCR, keeping a single row per CDR3 protein. The sample contains approximately 40,000 distinct CDR3 sequences, 7% to 10% of which appear only once. Sequencing used peripheral blood. All receptors come from an adult who had HIV and had not received antiretroviral therapy, or was an uninfected healthy control (not recorded which).

On this clonotype itself: A junction boundary mismatches the germline segment, possibly from a read error. V is TRBV12-3 or TRBV12-4 and J is TRBJ1-1; possible D gene TRBD1, 5 bases. The CDR3 totals 12 residues. The CDR3 coding sequence is TGTGCCAGCAGTTTGAGACAGTATGAAACTTTCTTT. Protein: CASSLRQYETFF.

This clonotype was observed many times. The rearrangement joins TRBV20-1 to TRBJ2-3; TRBD1 matches at 7 bases. The CDR3 covers 15 residues. The V segment lost 0 bases and the J segment 5 bases; nucleotides outside the gene matches: 8. Germline V gene data show CDR1 as DFQATT and CDR2 as SNEGSKA (reference sequence). Here the CDR3 reads CSARDPGQALDTQYF. The DNA for the CDR3 is TGCAGTGCTAGAGATCCCGGACAGGCGCTAGATACGCAGTATTTT.

Many counts were recorded for this clonotype. This chain connects TRBV7-3 to TRBJ2-3; the D gene is possibly TRBD2 (7 bases). Germline CDR1 reads SGHTA; CDR2 reads FQGTGA. The CDR3 loop spans 15 amino acids. Trimming cost V 0 bases and J 5 bases, with 12 bases left between them. The CDR3, as DNA: TGTGCCAGCAGCTTAACGGGAGGGGGAGAAGATACGCAGTATTTT. This encodes CASSLTGGGEDTQYF.